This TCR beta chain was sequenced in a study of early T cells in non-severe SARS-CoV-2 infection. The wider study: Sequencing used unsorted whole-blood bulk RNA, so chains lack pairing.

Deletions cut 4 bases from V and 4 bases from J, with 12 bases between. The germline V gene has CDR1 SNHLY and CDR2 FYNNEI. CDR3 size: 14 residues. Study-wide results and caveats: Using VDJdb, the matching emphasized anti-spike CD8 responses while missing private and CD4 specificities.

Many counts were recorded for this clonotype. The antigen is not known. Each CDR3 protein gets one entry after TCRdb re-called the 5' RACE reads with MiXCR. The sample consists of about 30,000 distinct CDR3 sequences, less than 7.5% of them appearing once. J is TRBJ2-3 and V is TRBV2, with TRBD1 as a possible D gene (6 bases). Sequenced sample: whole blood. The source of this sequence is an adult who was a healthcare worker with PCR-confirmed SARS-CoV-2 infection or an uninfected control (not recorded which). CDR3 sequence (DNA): TGTGCCAGCAGTGTCTCAGGGGACGCAGATACGCAGTATTTT. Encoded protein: CASSVSGDADTQYF.